The rows below give T cell receptor beta chains drawn from one sample of a study of Ad26.COV2.S vaccination and SARS-CoV-2 variants. The table came from immunoSEQ multiplex PCR; TCRdb's copy has only in-frame clones and leaves some out. The repertoire holds over 400,000 clones, with 92% as singletons. Sample: peripheral blood, taken in a trial of Ad26.COV2.S vaccine versus placebo. These receptors originate from a person between 18 and 65 years old who received the Ad26.COV2.S COVID-19 vaccine or a placebo. Each CDR3 is given with its conserved first and last residue. Fields, in order: J gene, clone size, CDR3 length, V gene, D gene, CDR3 protein, CDR3 DNA. A D gene is named only where the DNA matches it firmly. Some rows mark clone size as missing; the rest say once, few, many or name a class of expanded clone.

j_gene: TRBJ1-5; abundance: -; len: 14; v_gene: TRBV2; d_gene: -; CDR3aa: CATRGEAGRQPQHF; CDR3nt: TGTGCCACCCGAGGGGAGGCAGGGCGTCAGCCCCAGCATTTT
j_gene: TRBJ2-1; abundance: -; len: 16; v_gene: TRBV11-3; d_gene: TRBD2; CDR3aa: CASSFTSGGYDNEQFF; CDR3nt: TGTGCCAGCAGCTTTACTAGCGGGGGTTATGACAATGAGCAGTTCTTC
j_gene: TRBJ2-1; abundance: -; len: 18; v_gene: TRBV5-1; d_gene: TRBD2; CDR3aa: CASSYTAASGGAYNEQFF; CDR3nt: TGCGCCAGCAGCTATACGGCCGCGAGCGGGGGGGCCTACAATGAGCAGTTCTTC
j_gene: TRBJ2-7; abundance: -; len: 11; v_gene: TRBV2; d_gene: TRBD2; CDR3aa: CASRRLALQYF; CDR3nt: TGTGCCAGCAGGCGACTAGCGCTCCAGTACTTC
j_gene: TRBJ2-5; abundance: -; len: 11; v_gene: TRBV2; d_gene: TRBD2; CDR3aa: CASRRGETQYF; CDR3nt: TGTGCCAGCCGGCGGGGGGAGACCCAGTACTTC
j_gene: TRBJ2-7; abundance: -; len: 15; v_gene: TRBV5-1; d_gene: TRBD1; CDR3aa: CASSPRGQGFYEQYF; CDR3nt: TGCGCCAGCAGCCCCAGGGGACAGGGGTTCTACGAGCAGTACTTC
j_gene: TRBJ1-2; abundance: -; len: 15; v_gene: TRBV18; d_gene: -; CDR3aa: CASSLAGTTNYGYTF; CDR3nt: TGTGCCAGCTCACTTGCTGGGACGACTAACTATGGCTACACCTTC
j_gene: TRBJ2-1; abundance: -; len: 15; v_gene: TRBV7-2; d_gene: -; CDR3aa: CASSLVGGPYNEQFF; CDR3nt: TGTGCCAGCAGCTTAGTTGGGGGGCCCTACAATGAGCAGTTCTTC
j_gene: TRBJ1-2; abundance: -; len: 15; v_gene: TRBV28; d_gene: TRBD1; CDR3aa: CASSLLRGQGGGYTF; CDR3nt: TGTGCCAGCAGTTTGCTGCGGGGACAGGGAGGCGGCTACACCTTC
j_gene: TRBJ1-5; abundance: -; len: 15; v_gene: TRBV7-8; d_gene: TRBD1; CDR3aa: CASSPRTGIGQPQHF; CDR3nt: TGTGCCAGCAGCCCTAGGACAGGGATTGGTCAGCCCCAGCATTTT
j_gene: TRBJ1-4; abundance: -; len: 12; v_gene: TRBV28; d_gene: -; CDR3aa: CASSFRFEKLFF; CDR3nt: TGTGCCAGCAGTTTCAGATTCGAAAAACTGTTTTTT
j_gene: TRBJ2-7; abundance: -; len: 15; v_gene: TRBV2; d_gene: -; CDR3aa: CASHFGQARVYEQYF; CDR3nt: TGTGCCAGCCATTTTGGTCAGGCCAGAGTCTACGAGCAGTACTTC
j_gene: TRBJ2-7; abundance: -; len: 13; v_gene: TRBV7-9; d_gene: TRBD1; CDR3aa: CASSTRDRAEQYF; CDR3nt: TGTGCCAGCAGCACCCGAGACAGGGCCGAGCAGTACTTC
j_gene: TRBJ1-6; abundance: -; len: 14; v_gene: TRBV5-8; d_gene: -; CDR3aa: CASSLNRLNSPLHF; CDR3nt: TGTGCCAGCAGCTTGAACAGGTTAAATTCACCCCTCCACTTT
j_gene: TRBJ2-7; abundance: -; len: 13; v_gene: TRBV11-2; d_gene: -; CDR3aa: CASSLTAAYEQYF; CDR3nt: TGTGCCAGCAGCCTGACAGCTGCTTACGAGCAGTACTTC
j_gene: TRBJ1-3; abundance: -; len: 14; v_gene: TRBV6-5; d_gene: -; CDR3aa: CASSSIVTGNTIYF; CDR3nt: TGTGCCAGCAGTTCGATAGTAACTGGAAACACCATATATTTT
j_gene: TRBJ2-7; abundance: -; len: 16; v_gene: TRBV11-2; d_gene: TRBD2; CDR3aa: CASTQTGTSLLYEQYF; CDR3nt: TGTGCCAGCACCCAAACCGGGACTAGCCTACTCTACGAGCAGTACTTC
j_gene: TRBJ2-1; abundance: -; len: 12; v_gene: TRBV4-3; d_gene: -; CDR3aa: CASSLIGSEQFF; CDR3nt: TGCGCCAGCAGCCTGATAGGTAGTGAGCAGTTCTTC
j_gene: TRBJ2-7; abundance: once; len: 17; v_gene: TRBV18; d_gene: TRBD1; CDR3aa: CASSKISGQGISYEQYF; CDR3nt: TGTGCCAGCTCAAAGATATCGGGACAGGGGATTTCCTACGAGCAGTACTTC
j_gene: TRBJ2-4; abundance: once; len: 15; v_gene: TRBV6-1; d_gene: -; CDR3aa: CASSDSQGSKNIQYF; CDR3nt: TGTGCCAGCAGTGATAGTCAGGGATCCAAAAACATTCAGTACTTC
j_gene: TRBJ1-4; abundance: -; len: 16; v_gene: TRBV7-9; d_gene: TRBD1; CDR3aa: CASSLSDRGRGEKLFF; CDR3nt: TGTGCCAGCAGCTTATCGGACAGGGGGCGAGGTGAAAAACTGTTTTTT
j_gene: TRBJ1-2; abundance: -; len: 15; v_gene: TRBV7-9; d_gene: -; CDR3aa: CASSSGTKPNYGYTF; CDR3nt: TGTGCCAGCAGCTCCGGGACTAAGCCTAACTATGGCTACACCTTC
j_gene: TRBJ1-1; abundance: -; len: 16; v_gene: TRBV5-1; d_gene: -; CDR3aa: CASSLARLGRGTEAFF; CDR3nt: TGCGCCAGCAGCTTGGCCCGGCTAGGACGAGGAACTGAAGCTTTCTTT
j_gene: TRBJ2-1; abundance: once; len: 17; v_gene: TRBV13; d_gene: TRBD2; CDR3aa: CASTDSGRLPSYNEQFF; CDR3nt: TGTGCCAGCACCGATAGCGGGCGACTGCCCTCCTACAATGAGCAGTTCTTC
j_gene: TRBJ1-1; abundance: -; len: 14; v_gene: TRBV3-1/TRBV3-2; d_gene: -; CDR3aa: CASSPGSGWTEAFF; CDR3nt: TGTGCCAGCAGCCCAGGCTCAGGGTGGACTGAAGCTTTCTTT
j_gene: TRBJ1-1; abundance: -; len: 14; v_gene: TRBV27; d_gene: -; CDR3aa: CASRSGPLRAEAFF; CDR3nt: TGTGCCAGCAGATCCGGACCCCTGAGGGCTGAAGCTTTCTTT
j_gene: TRBJ2-3; abundance: -; len: 14; v_gene: TRBV5-1; d_gene: -; CDR3aa: CASSLSWGTDTQYF; CDR3nt: TGCGCCAGCAGCTTGTCCTGGGGCACAGATACGCAGTATTTT
j_gene: TRBJ1-2; abundance: -; len: 15; v_gene: TRBV19; d_gene: -; CDR3aa: CASSVGGDWYYGYTF; CDR3nt: TGTGCCAGTAGTGTCGGGGGGGATTGGTACTATGGCTACACCTTC
j_gene: TRBJ1-3; abundance: once; len: 18; v_gene: TRBV25-1; d_gene: TRBD1; CDR3aa: CASSEGRRQGRLGNTIYF; CDR3nt: TGTGCCAGCAGTGAAGGGAGACGACAGGGGAGGCTTGGAAACACCATATATTTT
j_gene: TRBJ2-7; abundance: -; len: 15; v_gene: TRBV7-9; d_gene: -; CDR3aa: CASSSSLGTSYEQYF; CDR3nt: TGTGCCAGCAGCAGCTCACTAGGCACCTCCTACGAGCAGTACTTC
j_gene: TRBJ2-7; abundance: -; len: 16; v_gene: TRBV28; d_gene: -; CDR3aa: CASTLAPVSGIYEQYF; CDR3nt: TGTGCCAGTACCTTGGCCCCTGTTTCAGGGATCTACGAGCAGTACTTC
j_gene: TRBJ2-3; abundance: -; len: 16; v_gene: TRBV19; d_gene: -; CDR3aa: CASSSRALWGTDTQYF; CDR3nt: TGTGCCAGTAGTAGCCGGGCACTTTGGGGCACAGATACGCAGTATTTT
j_gene: TRBJ2-3; abundance: -; len: 14; v_gene: TRBV7-9; d_gene: -; CDR3aa: CASSFILEYDTQYF; CDR3nt: TGTGCCAGCAGCTTTATTCTGGAATATGATACGCAGTATTTT
j_gene: TRBJ1-2; abundance: -; len: 12; v_gene: TRBV7-8; d_gene: -; CDR3aa: CASSPDFYGYTF; CDR3nt: TGTGCCAGCAGCCCAGATTTCTATGGCTACACCTTC
j_gene: TRBJ2-7; abundance: -; len: 15; v_gene: TRBV7-9; d_gene: -; CDR3aa: CASSLRGGGSYEQYF; CDR3nt: TGTGCCAGCAGCTTACGAGGCGGAGGCTCCTACGAGCAGTACTTC
j_gene: TRBJ1-5; abundance: once; len: 15; v_gene: TRBV19; d_gene: -; CDR3aa: CASSIWFSGNQPQHF; CDR3nt: TGTGCCAGTAGTATTTGGTTTTCCGGCAATCAGCCCCAGCATTTT
j_gene: TRBJ1-5; abundance: -; len: 13; v_gene: TRBV7-2; d_gene: TRBD1; CDR3aa: CASSLDRNQPQHF; CDR3nt: TGTGCCAGCAGCTTGGACAGGAATCAGCCCCAGCATTTT
j_gene: TRBJ2-6; abundance: -; len: 16; v_gene: TRBV27; d_gene: -; CDR3aa: CASGTFPNSGANVLTF; CDR3nt: TGTGCCAGCGGGACCTTTCCGAACTCTGGGGCCAACGTCCTGACTTTC
j_gene: TRBJ2-5; abundance: -; len: 15; v_gene: TRBV7-8; d_gene: TRBD1; CDR3aa: CASTSGQGALETQYF; CDR3nt: TGTGCCAGCACCTCGGGGCAGGGGGCATTAGAGACCCAGTACTTC
j_gene: TRBJ2-2; abundance: -; len: 12; v_gene: TRBV2; d_gene: TRBD1; CDR3aa: CASKQGAGELFF; CDR3nt: TGTGCCAGCAAACAGGGGGCCGGGGAGCTGTTTTTT
j_gene: TRBJ1-4; abundance: -; len: 15; v_gene: TRBV11-2; d_gene: -; CDR3aa: CASSPKGGPFEKLFF; CDR3nt: TGTGCCAGCAGCCCCAAGGGGGGGCCGTTTGAAAAACTGTTTTTT
j_gene: TRBJ1-6; abundance: -; len: 15; v_gene: TRBV5-1; d_gene: -; CDR3aa: CASRTQQGGSSPLHF; CDR3nt: TGCGCCAGCAGAACCCAACAGGGTGGGAGTTCACCCCTCCACTTT
j_gene: TRBJ1-3; abundance: -; len: 14; v_gene: TRBV28; d_gene: -; CDR3aa: CASTGFPSGNTIYF; CDR3nt: TGTGCCAGCACAGGGTTTCCCTCTGGAAACACCATATATTTT
j_gene: TRBJ2-1; abundance: -; len: 15; v_gene: TRBV7-8; d_gene: -; CDR3aa: CASQINLGVTNEQFF; CDR3nt: TGTGCCAGCCAAATTAACTTGGGGGTTACGAATGAGCAGTTCTTC
j_gene: TRBJ2-7; abundance: -; len: 16; v_gene: TRBV6-5; d_gene: -; CDR3aa: CASSYPRGPSAYEQYF; CDR3nt: TGTGCCAGCAGTTACCCGCGGGGGCCCTCCGCATACGAGCAGTACTTC